The 18 T cell receptor beta chains below were found in one sample sequenced in a study of T-cell reconstitution after alpha-beta-depleted transplantation in children. Findings of the study overall: Roughly two months post-transplant, alpha-beta T cells reportedly originated from several hundred graft clones that had expanded.

Their antigen targets remain unknown. This sample's TCRbeta library carried unique molecular identifier barcodes. Using its own MiXCR run on the PCR reads, TCRdb lists one record per CDR3 protein. The sample records 30,000 or so distinct CDR3 sequences, more than 6% being singletons. Source: peripheral blood, taken 60 days after TCRalphabeta/CD19-depleted stem cell transplant. These receptors were collected from a child under two years old who had a stem cell transplant for acute myeloid leukemia, so the T cells may come from the graft donor.

This clonotype was recorded at least ten times. The rearrangement joins TRBV5-1 to TRBJ2-3; TRBD1 matches at 9 bases. The V gene end was trimmed by 4 bases and the J gene end by 5 bases; junction bases not matched to a gene: 14. Germline V gene lookup returns CDR1 SGHRS and CDR2 YFSETQ. The CDR3 loop spans 17 amino acids. This CDR3 is CASSLRRDRAIGDTQYF. CDR3 in DNA: TGCGCCAGCAGCCTAAGAAGGGACAGGGCAATCGGAGATACGCAGTATTTT.

This clonotype was seen many times. This chain links TRBV5-6 with TRBJ2-5; D may be TRBD2 (7 bases). The germline V gene has CDR1 SGHDT and CDR2 YYEEEE. Trimming removed 4 bases from V and 7 bases from J, with 14 bases in between. CDR3 length equals 13 residues. The CDR3 protein is CASSSRGGVTQYF. The CDR3 DNA sequence: TGTGCCAGCAGCAGCAGGGGAGGGGTGACCCAGTACTTC.

This clonotype was detected ten times or more. The V gene is TRBV6-1, the J gene TRBJ1-2; tentative D call: TRBD1 (6 bases). The CDR3 contains 15 residues. The V and J ends lost 4 bases and 4 bases respectively, with 16 bases between them. Germline lookup yields CDR1 MNHNS and CDR2 SASEGT. CDR3: CASSVQGAAIYGYTF. In nucleotides, the CDR3 is TGTGCCAGCAGTGTACAGGGTGCGGCTATCTATGGCTACACCTTC.

This clonotype was seen ten or more times. This chain uses TRBV7-9 with TRBJ2-5; 8 nucleotides line up with TRBD2. Germline V gene sequence: CDR1 SEHNR, CDR2 FQNEAQ (reference sequence). The junction had 11 bases not matched to a gene; V was cut back by 10 bases and J by 4 bases. The CDR3 runs to 14 residues. This chain's CDR3 is CATLGAGAGETQYF. As DNA, the CDR3 is TGTGCCACCTTGGGAGCGGGGGCAGGAGAGACCCAGTACTTC. Combining the CDR3 with reference TRBV7-9 and TRBJ2-5 gives the whole variable domain DTGVSQNPRHKITKRGQNVTFRCDPISEHNRLYWYRQTLGQGPEFLTYFQNEAQLEKSRLLSDRFSAERPKGSFSTLEIQRTEQGDSAMYLCATLGAGAGETQYFGPGTRLLVL.

This clonotype was observed at least ten times. The gene calls are TRBV5-1 and TRBJ2-2, with D perhaps matching TRBD1 or TRBD2 (6 bases each). CDR3 length: 15 amino acids. Germline CDR1 reads SGHRS; CDR2 reads YFSETQ. Trimming removed 4 bases from V and 4 bases from J, with 14 bases in between. The CDR3 bases are TGCGCCAGCAGCCTAGACAGGAGGGGCACCGGGGAGCTGTTTTTT. It yields the protein CASSLDRRGTGELFF. Full variable domain (remainder filled in from reference TRBV5-1 and TRBJ2-2): KAGVTQTPRYLIKTRGQQVTLSCSPISGHRSVSWYQQTPGQGLQFLFEYFSETQRNKGNFPGRFSGRQFSNSRSEMNVSTLELGDSALYLCASSLDRRGTGELFFGEGSRLTVL.

This chain links TRBV29-1 with TRBJ2-7; a possible D gene is TRBD2 (6 bases). The CDR3 has 15 amino acids. The germline V and J ends were trimmed by 5 bases and 5 bases, with 22 bases remaining between them. In germline, CDR1 is SQVTM, CDR2 ANQGSEA. The CDR3 DNA is TGCAGCGTTTGGGTGGCGGGGCGCGAATCCCACGAGCAGTACTTC. It is translated as CSVWVAGRESHEQYF.

This clonotype was recorded at least ten times. The chain combines TRBV28 with TRBJ2-5; D assignment may be TRBD1 or TRBD2 (5 bases each). The germline CDR1 and CDR2 sequences are MDHEN and SYDVKM. CDR3 length: 15 residues. V was cut by 4 bases and J by 7 bases, with 19 bases left in between. The CDR3 DNA is TGTGCCAGCAGTTCAGGAAGGGGAGCTTTATGGACCCAGTACTTC. It codes for CASSSGRGALWTQYF.

This clonotype has ten or more counts. Here the CDR3 reads CSVPAGGYNEQFF. The CDR3 DNA follows: TGCAGCGTTCCGGCAGGGGGCTACAATGAGCAGTTCTTC. V usage is TRBV29-1 and J usage is TRBJ2-1; 7 bases are a match to TRBD1. Germline CDR1 is SQVTM and CDR2 is ANQGSEA. The CDR3 is made up of 13 amino acids. The ends lost 5 bases at V and 3 bases at J; junction bases unmatched: 4.

This clonotype showed up just once. The V call is TRBV3-1, the J call TRBJ2-1; either TRBD1 or TRBD2 may fit D (5 bases each). Trimming pared 11 bases from V and 9 bases from J, leaving 14 bases between. The germline gives CDR1 LGHDT, CDR2 YNNKEL (reference sequence). The CDR3 is made up of 11 amino acids. The CDR3 sequence: CAFCPGTEQFF. The CDR3 DNA follows: TGTGCCTTCTGCCCGGGGACTGAGCAGTTCTTC.

This clonotype was picked up many times. The rearrangement joins TRBV7-2 to TRBJ2-3; 14 nucleotides agree with TRBD2. V was clipped by 3 bases and J by 1 base; unmatched bases: 0. The germline gives CDR1 SGHTA, CDR2 FQGNSA. The CDR3 covers 16 residues. CDR3 in amino acids: CASSLGLAGGTDTQYF. DNA of the CDR3: TGTGCCAGCAGCTTGGGACTAGCGGGGGGCACAGATACGCAGTATTTT.

This clonotype was observed many times. V gene TRBV28 combines with J gene TRBJ2-2, with D unresolved. The germline V gene has CDR1 MDHEN and CDR2 SYDVKM. Trimming took off 6 bases at V and 6 bases at J, with 5 bases between the two ends. There are 11 residues in the CDR3. The CDR3 region has the DNA TGTGCCAGCAGGGGCCCCGGGGAGCTGTTTTTT. It is translated as CASRGPGELFF. The full variable domain, its missing parts supplied by reference TRBV28 and TRBJ2-2, is DVKVTQSSRYLVKRTGEKVFLECVQDMDHENMFWYRQDPGLGLRLIYFSYDVKMKEKGDIPEGYSVSREKKERFSLILESASTNQTSMYLCASRGPGELFFGEGSRLTVL.

This clonotype showed up many times. The genes are TRBV6-5 and TRBJ1-1, with D possibly TRBD1 on 5 matching bases. The CDR3 length is 14 residues. The germline CDR1 and CDR2 sequences are MNHEY and SVGAGI. With 0 bases removed from V and 4 bases from J, the gap between germline ends came to 9 bases. In nucleotides, the CDR3 is TGTGCCAGCAGTTACTCGAGCAGGGTCACTGAAGCTTTCTTT. It codes for CASSYSSRVTEAFF.

This clonotype was seen ten or more times. This chain uses TRBV4-2 with TRBJ2-7; 7 bases line up with TRBD2. Germline assignment: CDR1 LGHNA and CDR2 YNFKEQ. The CDR3 is 13 amino acids. With V trimmed by 7 bases and J by 2 bases, 5 bases remained unmatched. CDR3 nucleotides: TGTGCCAGCACCCCGGGGGGTCCCTACGAGCAGTACTTC. It codes for CASTPGGPYEQYF.

This clonotype occurred many times. V and J are TRBV7-8 and TRBJ2-7; no clear D. V lost 5 bases and J 0 bases, leaving 14 bases between the germline ends. This CDR3 region has 15 residues. The germline gives CDR1 SGHVS, CDR2 FQNEAQ. CDR3 sequence: CASSPRVGNSYEQYF. CDR3 sequence (DNA): TGTGCCAGCAGCCCTAGGGTAGGGAACTCCTACGAGCAGTACTTC.

The table lists this clonotype with many counts. The chain links TRBV20-1 to TRBJ2-7; weak D call: TRBD2 (5 bases). Trimming took 6 bases from V and 0 from J, leaving 12 bases between them. The germline gives CDR1 DFQATT, CDR2 SNEGSKA (reference sequence). The CDR3 is 13 amino acids. CDR3 sequence: CSAERSDSYEQYF. The CDR3 DNA reads TGCAGTGCCGAGCGGTCCGACTCCTACGAGCAGTACTTC.

This clonotype was detected many times. The chain is built from TRBV7-9 and TRBJ2-5; perhaps TRBD2 as D (5 bases). Deletions cut 1 base from V and 5 bases from J, with 14 bases between. The CDR3 is 15 amino acids. From germline, CDR1 is SEHNR and CDR2 FQNEAQ (reference sequence). The CDR3 loop is CASSLEGRSGETQYF. CDR3 bases: TGTGCCAGCAGCTTAGAAGGCAGGAGCGGCGAGACCCAGTACTTC.

This clonotype was seen many times. This chain uses TRBV6-5 with TRBJ2-1; D ambiguous. The CDR3 is 15 amino acids. Germline loops: CDR1 MNHEY, CDR2 SVGAGI. Trimming cost V 2 bases and J 0 bases, with 8 bases left between them. DNA of the CDR3: TGTGCCAGCAGTTACAGGGAAGTCTCCTACAATGAGCAGTTCTTC. This encodes CASSYREVSYNEQFF.

This clonotype was seen at least ten times. The chain links TRBV5-1 to TRBJ2-7; TRBD1 matches at 10 bases. Germline CDR1 SGHRS, CDR2 YFSETQ. Losses at the gene ends were 0 bases for V and 7 bases for J; bases not matched to a gene: 4. The CDR3 length is 14 residues. The CDR3 nucleotides read TGCGCCAGCAGCTTGGGGGACAGGGGACGAGAGCAGTACTTC. Translating gives CASSLGDRGREQYF.